This TCR beta chain is drawn from a study of T cells in localized non-small cell lung cancer. This clone was detected once. Its matching antigen is unknown. V lost 3 bases and J lost 3; bases outside the gene matches: 7. CDR1 is SQVTM and CDR2 is ANQGSEA in the germline V gene. The length of the CDR3 is 15 residues. Assay: immunoSEQ multiplex PCR; the TCRdb copy retains only in-frame clones and omits some. The table lists tens of thousands of clones, less than 85% of them singletons. Study-wide results and caveats: Uninvolved adjacent lung had the highest recorded T cell clonality, with tumor below it.

This rearrangement joins TRBV29-1 to TRBJ2-3, with 9 bases fitting TRBD1. The TCR originated in a female donor aged 60 or older with stage I lung adenocarcinoma. This material consisted of peripheral blood, taken before any cancer treatment. The CDR3 is CSVEGGTGPTDTQYF. The CDR3 DNA sequence: TGCAGCGTTGAGGGCGGGACAGGGCCAACAGATACGCAGTATTTT.